This T cell receptor beta chain was captured by sequencing in a study of CD8+ T cells in alopecia areata. Study results and limitations: Clonality was higher in lesional than normal scalp, especially in alopecia totalis/universalis.

This clone was counted between two and nine times. The antigen remains undetermined. T lymphocytes (CD4+ and CD8+) were sorted from PBMCs. With 6 bases removed from V and 6 bases from J, the gap between germline ends came to 21 bases. Germline V lookup: CDR1 KGHSH, CDR2 LQKENI. The CDR3 loop spans 15 amino acids. cDNA reverse transcribed from extracted RNA served as the sequencing template. Generated by immunoSEQ multiplex PCR, the TCRdb table keeps only in-frame clones and is missing some. The data hold over 90,000 clones, with roughly 50% observed a single time. The receptor's source is a human donor in good health. Sequenced material: CD4+ T cells sorted from blood. This chain uses TRBV18 with TRBJ2-7; D is uncertain. The CDR3 here is CASSHVEAVWGEQYF. Here the CDR3 DNA reads TGTGCCAGCTCTCATGTCGAGGCCGTCTGGGGCGAGCAGTACTTC.